The present entry profiles one T cell receptor beta chain with its context. The antigen is unknown. Other DNA sequences in this specimen translate into the identical CDR3. The data were obtained in a study of cytomegalovirus exposure and HLA in healthy donors. The V and J ends lost 0 bases and 4 bases respectively, with 3 bases between them. The CDR3 is made up of 12 amino acids. Germline CDR1 is MNHEY and CDR2 is SMNVEV (reference sequence). Repertoires were generated with immunoSEQ multiplex PCR, while TCRdb's copy carries only in-frame clones and drops some. The table shows 200,000 to 250,000 clones, with around 86% occurring only once. General study findings and limits: Whilst most TCR sequences proved rare, a subset of public TCRs occurred across many donors. Altogether, about 160 TCR beta chains were recorded as cytomegalovirus-associated. The TCR clusters that emerged in the first cohort tended, a later analysis found, to co-occur in the 120 or so validation repertoires.

V usage is TRBV27 and J usage is TRBJ1-2; D not resolved. The TCR originated in a woman aged 18-29 years in good health and CMV-seropositive. The sequencing sample was made of PBMCs. In nucleotides, the CDR3 is TGTGCCAGCAGTTTATCCGGCTATGGCTACACCTTC. Translated: CASSLSGYGYTF.